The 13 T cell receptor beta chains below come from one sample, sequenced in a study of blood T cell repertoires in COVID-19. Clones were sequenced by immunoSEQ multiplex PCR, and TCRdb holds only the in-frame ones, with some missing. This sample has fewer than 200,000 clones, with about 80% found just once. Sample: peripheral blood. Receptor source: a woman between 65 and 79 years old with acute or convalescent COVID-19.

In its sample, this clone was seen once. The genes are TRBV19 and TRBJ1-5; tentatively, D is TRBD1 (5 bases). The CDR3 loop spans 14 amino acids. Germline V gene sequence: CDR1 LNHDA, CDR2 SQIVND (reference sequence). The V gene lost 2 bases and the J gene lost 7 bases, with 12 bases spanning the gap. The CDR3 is CASSIRGGSQPQHF. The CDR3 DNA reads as TGTGCCAGTAGTATACGGGGGGGGTCGCAGCCCCAGCATTTT.

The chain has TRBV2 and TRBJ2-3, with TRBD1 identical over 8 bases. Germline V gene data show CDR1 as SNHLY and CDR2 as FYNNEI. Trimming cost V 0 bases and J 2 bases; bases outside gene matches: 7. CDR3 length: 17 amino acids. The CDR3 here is CASSEAFGQGATDTQYF. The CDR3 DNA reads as TGTGCCAGCAGTGAAGCGTTCGGGCAGGGGGCCACAGATACGCAGTATTTT.

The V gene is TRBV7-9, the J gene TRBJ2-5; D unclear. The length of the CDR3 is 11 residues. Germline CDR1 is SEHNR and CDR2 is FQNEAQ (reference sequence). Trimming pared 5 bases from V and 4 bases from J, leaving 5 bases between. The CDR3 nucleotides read TGTGCCAGCAGCCCCTCAGAGACCCAGTACTTC. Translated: CASSPSETQYF.

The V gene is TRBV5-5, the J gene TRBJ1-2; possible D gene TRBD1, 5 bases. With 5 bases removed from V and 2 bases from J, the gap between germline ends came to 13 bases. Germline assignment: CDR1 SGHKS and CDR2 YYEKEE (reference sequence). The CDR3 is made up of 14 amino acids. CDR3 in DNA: TGTGCCAGCAGATTTACTGGGGGGAACTATGGCTACACCTTC. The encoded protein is CASRFTGGNYGYTF.

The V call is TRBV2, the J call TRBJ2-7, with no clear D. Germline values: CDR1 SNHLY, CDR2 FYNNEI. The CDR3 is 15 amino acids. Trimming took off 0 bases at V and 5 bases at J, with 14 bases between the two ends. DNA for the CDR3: TGTGCCAGCAGTGAAGCGCTGTCCATACTCGACGAGCAGTACTTC. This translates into CASSEALSILDEQYF.

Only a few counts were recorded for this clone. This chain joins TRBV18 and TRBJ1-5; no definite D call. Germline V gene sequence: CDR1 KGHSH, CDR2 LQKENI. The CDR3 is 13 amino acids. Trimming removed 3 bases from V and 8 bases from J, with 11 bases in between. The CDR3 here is CASSPKVREPQHF. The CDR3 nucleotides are TGTGCCAGCTCACCTAAAGTCCGGGAGCCCCAGCATTTT.

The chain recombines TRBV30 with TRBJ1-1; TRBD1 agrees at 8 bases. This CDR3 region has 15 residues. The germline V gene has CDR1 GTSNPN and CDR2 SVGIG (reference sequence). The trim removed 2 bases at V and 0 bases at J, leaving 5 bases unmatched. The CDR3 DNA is TGTGCCTGGAGTCCAGGACAGGGAATGAACACTGAAGCTTTCTTT. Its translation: CAWSPGQGMNTEAFF.

Here the CDR3 DNA reads TGTGCCACCAAATCTAGCGGACGGAACACTGAAGCTTTCTTT. It yields the protein CATKSSGRNTEAFF. The gene calls are TRBV27 and TRBJ1-1; D unclear. The germline gives CDR1 MNHEY, CDR2 SMNVEV (reference sequence). This CDR3 contains 14 residues. Trimming cost V 10 bases and J 1 base, with 16 bases left between them.

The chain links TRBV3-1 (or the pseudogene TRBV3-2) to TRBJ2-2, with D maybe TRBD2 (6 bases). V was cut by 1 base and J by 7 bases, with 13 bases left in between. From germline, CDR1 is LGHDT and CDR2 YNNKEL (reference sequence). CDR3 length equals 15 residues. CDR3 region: CASSQGPLAGGELFF. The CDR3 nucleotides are TGTGCCAGCAGCCAAGGGCCACTAGCCGGCGGGGAGCTGTTTTTT.

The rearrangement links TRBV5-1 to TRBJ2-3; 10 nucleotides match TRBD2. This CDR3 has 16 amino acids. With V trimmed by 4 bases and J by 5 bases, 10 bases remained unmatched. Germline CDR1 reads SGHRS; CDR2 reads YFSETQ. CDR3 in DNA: TGCGCCAGCAGCCCGGGGACTCTAGCGGGAGTAGATACGCAGTATTTT. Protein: CASSPGTLAGVDTQYF.

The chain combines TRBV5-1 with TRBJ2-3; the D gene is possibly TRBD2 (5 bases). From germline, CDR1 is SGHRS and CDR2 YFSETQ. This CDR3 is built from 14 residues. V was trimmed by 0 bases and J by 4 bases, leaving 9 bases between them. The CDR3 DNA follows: TGCGCCAGCAGCTTGGCAACAGCGGCAGATACGCAGTATTTT. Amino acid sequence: CASSLATAADTQYF.

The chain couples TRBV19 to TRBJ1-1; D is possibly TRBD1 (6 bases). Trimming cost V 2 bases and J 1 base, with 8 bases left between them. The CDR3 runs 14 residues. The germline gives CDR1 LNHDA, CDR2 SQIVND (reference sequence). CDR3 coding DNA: TGTGCCAGTAGTATAAGGACAGAGAACACTGAAGCTTTCTTT. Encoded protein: CASSIRTENTEAFF.

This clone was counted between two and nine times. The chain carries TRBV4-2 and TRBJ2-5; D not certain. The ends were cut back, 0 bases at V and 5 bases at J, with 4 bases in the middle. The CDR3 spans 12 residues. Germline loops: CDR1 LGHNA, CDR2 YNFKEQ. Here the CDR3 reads CASSQDEETQYF. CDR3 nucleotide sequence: TGTGCCAGCAGCCAAGATGAGGAGACCCAGTACTTC.